The subject of this entry is one T cell receptor beta chain. Its antigen remains unidentified. Per-base quality was not reported, and no clone a single base away is much larger than it. V loses 5 bases, J loses 5 bases, and the germline ends lie 21 bases apart. Reading from cysteine to phenylalanine, the CDR3 counts 17 amino acids. Just the 51-base CDR3 DNA is kept, in frame starting at base 1. The CDR1 and CDR2 encoded by the germline V gene are LGHNA and YSLEER. Libraries were constructed by the immunoSEQ multiplex PCR assay. The multiplex PCR relied on a mix of 60 forward primers for TCR Vbeta segments and 13 reverse primers for TCR Jbeta segments. A multiplex PCR assay on genomic DNA amplified the CDR3 region of rearranged TCR beta genes. The Illumina HiSeq System was used to sequence the amplified TCR beta libraries as 87-base-pair reads. In the paper's pipeline: In a later analysis, roughly 80 million unique TCR beta chains were counted across the roughly 670 repertoires, and roughly 11 million of these chains were shared by at least two donors. A nearest-neighbor algorithm error-corrected the raw reads and collapsed the reads into unique sequences, merging closely related sequences to remove PCR and sequencing errors. CDR3 sequences were aligned to IMGT reference sequences to assign V, D and J gene segments. For a sequence to be retained, a match of at least six nucleotides to both a V gene segment and a J gene segment was required. Rearrangements were classified as productive when the CDR3 lacked stop codons and remained in frame with V and J, and all other rearrangements were classified as non-productive. CDR3 was defined according to IMGT convention as the region running from the second conserved V-encoded cysteine to the conserved J-encoded phenylalanine. Sequences without an unambiguous match to a single V gene segment were excluded from the earlier analysis of 587 of the donors. In an earlier analysis of roughly 500 of the donors, V segments were called functional above 56.7% productive rearrangements and were called segregating when the between-donor standard deviation exceeded 5%. A statistical classification framework was built for diagnosing cytomegalovirus status from the catalog of TCR beta chain sequences. In a later analysis, V and J genes were assigned by comparing TCR nucleotide sequences against IMGT/GENE-DB human TR gene sequences. Using the TCRdist pipeline, a later analysis assigned CDR3 sequences along with most-parsimonious VDJ recombination scenarios. In a later analysis, each TCR beta chain was defined by its CDR3 amino acid sequence together with its V-gene family, and reads lacking a unique V-gene family were excluded. In a later analysis, approximately 640 highly shared, low-generation-probability nucleotide sequences were removed to address suspected cross-contamination and a sequencing artifact. In a later analysis, a clonal expansion index for each public chain was calculated from normalized within-repertoire ranks of inferred template counts. In a later analysis, generation probabilities were computed with a VDJ recombination model fitted to out-of-frame rearrangements, and the resulting probabilities were checked against IGoR. A later analysis scored TCR-TCR, TCR-HLA and TCR-CMV co-occurrence with hypergeometric tests, applying a repertoire-size bias correction to TCR pairs. False discovery rates were estimated in a later analysis by permuting HLA or CMV assignments 20 times. In a later analysis, co-occurring TCRs were grouped with DBSCAN, and TCRdist sequence similarity was added when clustering was performed within HLA-allele-positive subsets. Repertoires with fewer than 30,000 or more than 120,000 public chains were left out of co-occurrence clustering, as were five repertoires with anomalous nucleotide sharing. TCRdb took this table from immuneACCESS and kept in-frame rearrangements with V and J called. Such tables lack part of the clones; where checked against another copy, unresolved V genes explain under half of the gap, and the rest is unexplained. V, J and clone size are those of that table, while D and trimming were read from the DNA. Recorded for this sample are around 150,000 clones; over 60% of them occurred a single time. Around 1.9% of the sample belongs to the ten largest clones.

The data originate from a study of cytomegalovirus exposure and HLA in healthy donors (dated by TCRdb to the late 2010s). For the study in its entirety: According to an earlier analysis of a few hundred of the donors, 150 million to 200 million T cells yielded 117 million unique TCR beta sequences and about 300 Gb of sequence data. About 280 gigabases of sequencing data and approximately 85 million unique TCR sequences were included in an early release covering about 700 HLA-typed donors. Of the roughly 400 genotyped donors, around 81% fell in the genetic ancestry cluster associated with self-reported Caucasian donors. The aim of the study was to test whether cataloging public T cell receptors could identify signatures of past pathogen exposure. Using immunosequencing, the study profiled T cell repertoires from about 650 subjects and related those repertoires to cytomegalovirus serostatus. In addition to the first cohort of roughly 700 subjects, a separate validation cohort of approximately 110 different subjects was used. The study combined high-throughput TCR immunosequencing, statistical association of individual TCRs with disease status, and machine learning to predict cytomegalovirus infection status. A later analysis re-examined previously published TCR beta repertoires from about 670 donors and added high-resolution HLA genotyping to investigate patterns of TCR occurrence. Rather than using new phenotypic data, the later analysis identified candidate immune exposures from TCR beta sequences and from how often those sequences occurred across donors. An earlier analysis of around 580 of the donors used high-throughput TCR beta sequencing to judge whether each TCR beta V gene segment behaved as functional or pseudogenic. Donor age, sex, ethnicity and CMV serostatus were collected together with the repertoire data. In a later genetic analysis, genome-wide SNP genotypes for about three fifths of the roughly 670 donors were used, and that subset was treated as a discovery cohort. All discovery cohort repertoires had been generated using a single sequencing platform. Class I and class II HLA loci were covered by the typing at four-digit resolution. Typing coverage varied by locus: about 629-640 donors for A, B, C, DRB1 and DQB1; approximately 520 for DQA1; over 600 for DPA1; approximately 450 for DPB1. Roughly five DR-DQ haplotypes were handled as single units for association and clustering, since linkage in the cohort was strong. Among 398 genotyped donors of the cohort, an average of 235,054 unique TCR beta nucleotide sequences were sequenced per donor, around 18% of them non-productive. Overall study outcomes, separate from this receptor: HLA typing was unavailable for some donors at each locus, so association tests used only the typed subset. Only TCR beta chains were sequenced in this cohort, and the absence of alpha or paired-chain data limited detectable features. Assigning TCR associations to individual alleles was difficult when HLA alleles, especially DR and DQ, strongly co-occurred. Cytomegalovirus status was reported to be diagnosed by the classifier with high specificity and sensitivity in both the original and validation cohorts. Some IMGT-functional V segments, including TRBV6-2 and TRBV6-3, could not be told apart with the 87-base-pair reads, so those segments were excluded. In an earlier analysis of around 600 of the donors, most TCR beta V segments were observed in productive rearrangements about 87% or about 30% of the time, broadly matching IMGT annotations. The earlier analysis of almost 600 of the donors excluded roughly 17 rarely observed V segments, including chromosome 9 orphons, because counts were too low. The authors suggested that the approach could potentially be extended to other disease states and immunological phenotypes. A later analysis found that TCR association rates varied across HLA loci, with DRB1 alleles showing the most associated TCRs and HLA-C alleles the fewest. The study gave a list of under 200 TCR beta chains associated with cytomegalovirus. In vitro tests confirmed that a few of the cytomegalovirus-associated TCR beta chains recognize cytomegalovirus antigens. In a later genetic analysis, a missense DCLRE1C variant was associated with V-gene and J-gene trimming of TCR beta chains, and the association was replicated in an independent cohort. The presence/absence analyses assumed that sequencing depth was roughly uniform across donors, and that assumption may not be true. While some public TCRs were present in many individuals, most TCR sequences turned up only very rarely across donors. According to a later analysis, most CMV-associated TCR beta chains appeared to be HLA-restricted, and the HLA associations seemed to be driven largely by CMV exposure. The sequencing pipeline was judged likely to have produced a cluster of highly shared sequence variants as a technical artifact. A further reported finding was that TCR beta sequences accurately predicted the HLA-A and HLA-B alleles for most subjects in the first cohort. Specific HLA alleles were associated with 16,951 TCR beta sequences at a false discovery rate of 0.05 in a later analysis. Immune exposure information for the cohort was limited to CMV serostatus. Several of the top co-occurrence clusters appeared to be linked to parvovirus B19, influenza, CMV and Epstein-Barr virus, according to a later analysis. Linkage disequilibrium might explain the correlated functional status among segregating V segments, but an unknown experimental factor could not be excluded. According to a later genetic analysis, donors in an Asian-associated ancestry cluster had fewer N-insertions in productive TCRs than the approximately 670-donor mean. Compared with equally common non-associated chains, HLA-associated TCR beta chains in a later analysis were more clonally expanded and had lower generation probabilities.

In total, 666 healthy bone marrow donors made up the cohort. At the time of sampling, every cohort member was nominally healthy, though immune exposures that went unrecorded were likely present. The donor was CMV seronegative and belonged to the group of over 300 seronegative cohort members. Each donor provided a peripheral blood sample, and peripheral blood mononuclear cells were used for TCR beta sequencing. The Qiagen DNeasy Blood Extraction Kit was used to extract genomic DNA from the blood cell samples. What was sequenced was PBMCs. This receptor was identified in a man aged 35 to 55 in good health and CMV-seronegative. Here the chain combines TRBV4-3 and TRBJ2-2; possibly the D gene is TRBD1, per 7 matching bases. CDR3 sequence: CASSEQAAGQLTGELFF. The nucleotide sequence is TGCGCCAGCAGCGAGCAAGCGGCGGGACAGCTTACCGGGGAGCTGTTTTTT.